The TCR beta chain under discussion was sequenced for a study of T-cell reconstitution after alpha-beta-depleted transplantation in children. TCRbeta library construction was performed incorporating unique molecular identifiers. TCRdb re-called the PCR reads through MiXCR, storing one row per CDR3 protein. The sample consists of around 130,000 distinct CDR3 sequences, roughly 9% of them appearing once. General observations from the study: Expanded clones from the graft, numbering several hundred, reportedly supplied alpha-beta T cells about two months after transplant.

This clonotype was observed a few times. Its antigen is unknown. Germline V CDR1 and CDR2: SEHNR, FQNEAQ (reference sequence). The CDR3 runs to 16 residues. The V and J ends lost 7 bases and 0 bases, in that order; junction bases with no gene match: 6. The sequence was collected from a girl under two years old who had a stem cell transplant for combined immunodeficiency, so the T cells may come from the graft donor. V gene TRBV7-9 combines with J gene TRBJ2-7, with 13 positions matching TRBD2. The material was PBMCs, mostly from graft donor cells, obtained 180 days after TCRalphabeta/CD19-depleted stem cell transplant. CDR3 nucleotide sequence: TGTGCCAGCAAGGGGACTAGCGGGGATAGCTCCTACGAGCAGTACTTC. It yields the protein CASKGTSGDSSYEQYF.